This T cell receptor beta chain derives from a study of blood T cell repertoires in COVID-19. Study in general: From T cells, B-cell-depleted T cells, or PBMCs came the material, which was cDNA or gDNA.

The germline gives CDR1 MGHDK, CDR2 SYGVNS. The CDR3 has 16 amino acids. The V end lost 4 bases, the J end lost 0 bases, and 13 bases lay between the germline ends. The assay was immunoSEQ multiplex PCR, and TCRdb's table has in-frame clones only and misses some. Of some 350,000 clones listed, 85% to 90% are singletons. The sequence came from a woman aged 50 to 60 with COVID-19, enrolled during active disease. This chain connects TRBV25-1 to TRBJ1-3, with D maybe TRBD1 (6 bases). The sequenced material came from peripheral blood. The CDR3 here is CASSASDRSSGNTIYF. DNA for the CDR3: TGTGCCAGCAGTGCCTCAGACAGGAGCTCTGGAAACACCATATATTTT.